This T cell receptor beta chain originates from a study of identical twins. Study-level points and caveats: Within monozygotic twins, out-of-frame TCR alpha sharing was underestimated by the models. The abundant beta clonotypes from cord blood had fewer insertions, and memory repertoires had none of this.

CDR1 and CDR2 from the germline V gene are WSHSY and SAAADI. V lost 7 bases and J lost 6; bases outside the gene matches: 6. The length of the CDR3 is 14 residues. This clonotype was observed a few times. Its target is unknown. One entry per CDR3 protein, called by TCRdb with MiXCR from the 5' RACE reads. The profile shows around 1.7 million distinct CDR3 sequences, more than 30% of them singletons. The receptor was isolated from a newborn girl in good health. Sequenced: cord blood. V gene TRBV10-2 combines with J gene TRBJ2-2, with 9 bases aligning to TRBD2. CDR3 DNA: TGCGCCAGCACTCTGGCGGGAGGGCCCGGGGAGCTGTTTTTT. Translated, it gives CASTLAGGPGELFF.